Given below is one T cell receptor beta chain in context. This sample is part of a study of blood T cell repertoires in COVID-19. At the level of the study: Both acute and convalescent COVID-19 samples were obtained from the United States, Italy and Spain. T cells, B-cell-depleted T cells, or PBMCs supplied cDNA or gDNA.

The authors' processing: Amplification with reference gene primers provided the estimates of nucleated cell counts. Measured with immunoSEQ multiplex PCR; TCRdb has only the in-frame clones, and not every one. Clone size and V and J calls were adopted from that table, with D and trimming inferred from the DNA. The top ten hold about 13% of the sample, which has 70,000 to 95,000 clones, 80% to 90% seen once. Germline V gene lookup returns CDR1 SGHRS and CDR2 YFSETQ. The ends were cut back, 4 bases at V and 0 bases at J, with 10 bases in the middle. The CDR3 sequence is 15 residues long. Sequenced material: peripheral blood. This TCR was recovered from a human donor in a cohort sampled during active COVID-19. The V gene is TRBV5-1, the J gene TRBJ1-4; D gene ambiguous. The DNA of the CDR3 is TGCGCCAGCAGCGGAGGGCTTGCAACTAATGAAAAACTGTTTTTT. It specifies CASSGGLATNEKLFF.